The 13 T cell receptor beta chains given below trace back to one sample, sequenced in a study of T cells in Graves' hyperthyroidism and ophthalmopathy. Researchers amplified the TCR beta CDR3 regions from RNA transcripts. With the HTBI primer set, the TCR CDR3 went through a first round of RT-PCR. TCRdb ran MiXCR on the multiplex PCR reads and lists one entry per CDR3 protein. The repertoire holds more than 450,000 distinct CDR3 sequences, with roughly 15% as singletons. The sample was blood. The receptors were sampled from a woman aged 40 to 50 with Graves' hyperthyroidism.

This clonotype was counted between two and nine times. A much larger clone differs by one base, so this may be a read error. This is likely a read error, given that the CDR3 carries no conserved phenylalanine or tryptophan at its end. The chain is built from TRBV20-1 and TRBJ2-2; D is perhaps TRBD1 (6 bases). Germline CDR1 DFQATT, CDR2 SNEGSKA (reference sequence). V was shortened by 5 bases and J by 0 bases, with 16 bases between the two germline ends. CDR3 size: 16 residues. The CDR3 loop reads CSALSPGHSNTGELFL. The CDR3 coding sequence is TGCAGTGCTCTCAGCCCGGGACATTCGAACACCGGGGAGCTGTTTCTT.

The chain recombines TRBV6-1 with TRBJ1-4, with 7 bases identical to TRBD1. With V trimmed by 6 bases and J by 4 bases, 8 bases remained unmatched. The CDR3 has 15 amino acids. Germline loops: CDR1 MNHNS, CDR2 SASEGT. This chain's CDR3 is CASSPWDSRNEKLFF. The CDR3 region has the DNA TGTGCCAGCAGCCCCTGGGACAGCCGTAATGAAAAACTGTTTTTT.

In its sample, this clonotype was seen many times. The chain combines TRBV20-1 with TRBJ2-3, with TRBD2 matching over 8 bases. This CDR3 region has 15 residues. V gave up 6 bases and J gave up 2 bases; unmatched junction bases: 10. The germline gives CDR1 DFQATT, CDR2 SNEGSKA (reference sequence). The CDR3 DNA is TGCAGTGCCACCGATTTAGCGGGGAACACAGATACGCAGTATTTT. Its protein product is CSATDLAGNTDTQYF.

The rearrangement uses TRBV29-1 and TRBJ2-1; the D is unclear. CDR1 SQVTM and CDR2 ANQGSEA come from the germline V gene. V lost 3 bases and J lost 1, with 13 bases in between. The CDR3 extends over 15 amino acids. The CDR3 loop is CSVEGGWDSYNEQFF. CDR3 DNA sequence: TGCAGCGTTGAGGGTGGGTGGGATTCCTACAATGAGCAGTTCTTC.

In this sample, this clonotype turned up many times. The genes are TRBV2 and TRBJ1-6; TRBD1 is a possible D gene (6 bases). CDR1 is SNHLY, CDR2 FYNNEI, per germline. Deletions cut 6 bases from V and 12 bases from J, with 15 bases between. This CDR3 is 13 amino acids long. The CDR3 sequence: CASRQGLGGPLHF. CDR3 nucleotide sequence: TGTGCCAGCAGACAGGGACTTGGGGGACCCCTCCACTTT.

This clonotype was picked up a small number of times. The chain employs TRBV10-3 and TRBJ2-2; TRBD2 agrees at 7 bases. The germline gives CDR1 ENHRY, CDR2 SYGVKD. The CDR3 has 17 amino acids. J lost 0 bases, V lost 9 bases, and 13 bases had no gene match. The CDR3 DNA reads TGTGCCATACCTAGCGGTTACATCCCCTCGAACACCGGGGAGCTGTTTTTT. Residues: CAIPSGYIPSNTGELFF.

This clonotype has ten or more counts. V usage is TRBV5-1 and J usage is TRBJ1-4; D possibly corresponds to TRBD1 (6 bases). The germline gives CDR1 SGHRS, CDR2 YFSETQ. V lost 4 bases to trimming and J lost 0 bases, with 16 bases between them. The CDR3 runs to 17 residues. Written as DNA, the CDR3 is TGCGCCAGCAGCCTGGCCGGGACAATCTCAACTAATGAAAAACTGTTTTTT. Amino acid sequence: CASSLAGTISTNEKLFF.

This clonotype showed up many times. The rearrangement uses TRBV12-3 or TRBV12-4 and TRBJ2-1, with D unresolved. Trimming pared 6 bases from V and 5 bases from J, leaving 5 bases between. The CDR3 runs to 11 residues. The CDR3 bases are TGTGCCAGCAGGACCAACAATGAGCAGTTCTTC. It is translated as CASRTNNEQFF.

This clonotype was counted ten times or more. CDR3 amino acids: CASSRGSYEQYF. Written as DNA, the CDR3 is TGTGCCAGCAGTCGCGGGTCCTACGAGCAGTACTTC. The V call is TRBV6-2 or TRBV6-3, the J call TRBJ2-7; TRBD2 is a possible D gene (5 bases). Germline V gene data show CDR1 as MNHEY and CDR2 as SVGEGT. The length of the CDR3 is 12 residues. V lost 5 bases, J lost 1 base, and 6 bases lay in between.

The CDR3 coding sequence is TGCAGCGTTGGGTCGGAGGGGGTCACAGATACGCAGTATTTT. It translates to CSVGSEGVTDTQYF. This chain connects TRBV29-1 to TRBJ2-3; D tentatively fits TRBD1 or TRBD2 (6 bases each). Germline V gene data show CDR1 as SQVTM and CDR2 as ANQGSEA. CDR3 length: 14 amino acids. V shed 4 bases and J shed 2 bases, with 13 bases lying between them.

V gene TRBV7-2 combines with J gene TRBJ2-6; no definite D call. The CDR3 totals 16 residues. V lost 1 base to trimming and J lost 4 bases, with 11 bases between them. Looked up from germline, CDR1 is SGHTA and CDR2 is FQGNSA. CDR3 bases: TGTGCCAGCAGCTTAGTACTTTGGTCGGGGGCCAACGTCCTGACTTTC. It codes for CASSLVLWSGANVLTF.

The J gene is TRBJ1-4, the V gene TRBV20-1; possibly TRBD1 for D (6 bases). The germline V and J ends were trimmed by 0 bases and 5 bases, with 19 bases remaining between them. Germline V CDR1 and CDR2: DFQATT, SNEGSKA (reference sequence). This CDR3 is 17 amino acids long. For the CDR3, the DNA is TGCAGTGCTAGAGACCAACTCCGCGGGGGGCTAAATGAAAAACTGTTTTTT. Residues: CSARDQLRGGLNEKLFF.

This clonotype was seen many times. The chain recombines TRBV3-1 with TRBJ1-1; 7 bases are a match to TRBD1. Germline V lookup: CDR1 LGHDT, CDR2 YNNKEL (reference sequence). Trimming cost V 0 bases and J 0 bases; bases outside gene matches: 1. This CDR3 has 15 residues. CDR3 loop: CASSQEDRVNTEAFF. The CDR3 coding sequence is TGTGCCAGCAGCCAAGAAGACAGGGTGAACACTGAAGCTTTCTTT.